The 22 T cell receptor beta chains listed next were all sequenced from one sample in a study of beta chain features in type 1 diabetes. Investigators reverse transcribed all isolated RNA, so they sequenced expressed TCRB transcripts. The protocol was immunoSEQ multiplex PCR, while the TCRdb copy is restricted to in-frame clones and leaves out a portion. The data contain 350,000 to 400,000 clones, less than 15% of them singletons. The sequenced sample was naive CD4+ T cells from blood. These receptors were taken from a woman younger than 30 in good health.

The chain couples TRBV27 to TRBJ1-2, with a tentative D call TRBD1 (5 bases). The CDR3 is 13 amino acids. V was cut by 5 bases and J by 4 bases, with 11 bases left in between. In germline, CDR1 is MNHEY, CDR2 SMNVEV (reference sequence). Here the CDR3 reads CASSPGTTYGYTF. The CDR3 nucleotides read TGTGCCAGCAGTCCCGGGACTACCTATGGCTACACCTTC.

The chain joins TRBV7-9 to TRBJ2-7; tentative D call: TRBD2 (5 bases). The ends were cut back, 5 bases at V and 4 bases at J, with 9 bases in the middle. The CDR3 runs 12 residues. Per the germline V gene, CDR1 is SEHNR and CDR2 is FQNEAQ (reference sequence). The CDR3 DNA is TGTGCCAGCAGCCGAACTAGTTACGAGCAGTACTTC. It encodes CASSRTSYEQYF.

V gene TRBV7-9 combines with J gene TRBJ2-7, with D perhaps matching TRBD2 (6 bases). This CDR3 is built from 14 residues. V was pared by 7 bases and J by 4 bases, with 17 bases between. Germline V gives CDR1 SEHNR, CDR2 FQNEAQ (reference sequence). CDR3 nucleotide sequence: TGTGCCAGCACCCCAGCGGGCTCCCGATACGAGCAGTACTTC. This codes for CASTPAGSRYEQYF.

The chain carries TRBV9 and TRBJ2-2; the D gene is possibly TRBD1 (6 bases). V dropped 4 bases and J dropped 3 bases, with 13 bases sitting between them. The length of the CDR3 is 15 residues. The germline V gene encodes CDR1 SGDLS and CDR2 YYNGEE. CDR3 nucleotide sequence: TGTGCCAGCAGCAAGTTACAGGGCGACACCGGGGAGCTGTTTTTT. Protein: CASSKLQGDTGELFF.

The sample holds a few counts of this clone. The chain links TRBV27 to TRBJ2-5; D is ambiguous. V lost 0 bases to trimming and J lost 6 bases, with 11 bases between them. CDR1 is MNHEY and CDR2 is SMNVEV in the germline V gene (reference sequence). The CDR3 covers 14 residues. CDR3 bases: TGTGCCAGCAGTTTATCGAGGCAGATCAAGACCCAGTACTTC. It codes for CASSLSRQIKTQYF.

The J gene is TRBJ2-1, the V gene TRBV7-9; 7 bases line up with TRBD2. This CDR3 has 12 residues. V lost 1 base, J lost 14 bases, and 5 bases stayed unmatched. Germline loops: CDR1 SEHNR, CDR2 FQNEAQ (reference sequence). In DNA, the CDR3 is TGTGCCAGCAGCTTAGGGGGGAGGGCCGAGTTCTTC. It codes for CASSLGGRAEFF.

This clone was seen a few times. The chain employs TRBV6-5 and TRBJ1-5; 7 bases are shared with TRBD1. The trim removed 6 bases at V and 4 bases at J, leaving 3 bases unmatched. The CDR3 sequence is 13 residues long. CDR1 and CDR2 (germline): MNHEY, SVGAGI. In nucleotides, the CDR3 is TGTGCCAGCAGAGGACAGGAGAATCAGCCCCAGCATTTT. It encodes CASRGQENQPQHF.

This clone was seen only a few times. The J gene is TRBJ2-5, the V gene TRBV7-2, with 13 nucleotides matching TRBD2. Trimming cost V 5 bases and J 5 bases; bases outside gene matches: 8. The CDR3 runs 16 residues. Germline V gives CDR1 SGHTA, CDR2 FQGNSA. The CDR3 is CASSPRTSGRFETQYF. The CDR3 nucleotides read TGTGCCAGCAGCCCTAGGACTAGCGGGAGATTCGAGACCCAGTACTTC.

This sequence joins TRBV10-3 and TRBJ2-7; a possible D gene is TRBD2 (5 bases). Germline lookup yields CDR1 ENHRY and CDR2 SYGVKD. CDR3 size: 16 residues. V was clipped by 0 bases and J by 2 bases, with 14 bases between them. The CDR3: CAISESTQMRAYEQYF. The CDR3 DNA follows: TGTGCCATCAGTGAGTCGACACAAATGCGGGCCTACGAGCAGTACTTC.

V gene TRBV9 combines with J gene TRBJ2-5; 10 bases fit TRBD2. The junction had 8 bases not matched to a gene; V was cut back by 4 bases and J by 5 bases. The CDR3 spans 15 residues. CDR1 is SGDLS, CDR2 YYNGEE, per germline. CDR3 protein: CASSPKGSGRETQYF. The CDR3 region has the DNA TGTGCCAGCAGCCCCAAGGGTAGCGGGAGGGAGACCCAGTACTTC.

This chain connects TRBV30 to TRBJ2-7; TRBD1 matches 8 bases. The CDR3 runs to 13 residues. V lost 4 bases, J lost 2 bases, and 4 bases stayed unmatched. The germline V gene has CDR1 GTSNPN and CDR2 SVGIG (reference sequence). In DNA, the CDR3 is TGTGCCTGGACAGGGGGCGTCACCTACGAGCAGTACTTC. This gives the protein CAWTGGVTYEQYF.

This clone was seen a few times. The CDR3 sequence is CASSLRLGRNTEAFF. The CDR3 DNA is TGCGCCAGCAGCTTACGTCTAGGCAGGAACACTGAAGCTTTCTTT. This chain joins TRBV5-1 and TRBJ1-1; unclear D gene. This CDR3 contains 15 residues. The germline V gene has CDR1 SGHRS and CDR2 YFSETQ. Trimming took off 2 bases at V and 1 base at J, with 12 bases between the two ends.

V is TRBV29-1 and J is TRBJ1-3; 7 nucleotides align to TRBD1. From germline, CDR1 is SQVTM and CDR2 ANQGSEA. The CDR3 loop spans 14 amino acids. V gave up 7 bases and J gave up 4 bases; unmatched junction bases: 10. The CDR3 loop reads CSARQGQQGNTIYF. The CDR3 DNA reads TGCAGCGCAAGACAGGGACAGCAGGGAAACACCATATATTTT.

The table lists this clone with a few counts. The V and J genes are TRBV28 and TRBJ2-1; D is undetermined. V gave up 2 bases and J gave up 1 base, with 12 bases separating them. The CDR3 extends over 16 amino acids. CDR1 and CDR2 from the germline V gene are MDHEN and SYDVKM. CDR3 in amino acids: CASSLALVGSYNEQFF. Written as DNA, the CDR3 is TGTGCCAGCAGTTTAGCGTTAGTCGGGTCCTACAATGAGCAGTTCTTC. The full variable domain, completed using reference TRBV28 and TRBJ2-1, is DVKVTQSSRYLVKRTGEKVFLECVQDMDHENMFWYRQDPGLGLRLIYFSYDVKMKEKGDIPEGYSVSREKKERFSLILESASTNQTSMYLCASSLALVGSYNEQFFGPGTRLTVL.

Concerning this clone itself: Other DNA sequences in the same sample also yield this CDR3. V is TRBV30 and J is TRBJ2-2, with D perhaps matching TRBD1 (5 bases). Germline values: CDR1 GTSNPN, CDR2 SVGIG (reference sequence). The V end lost 1 base, the J end lost 0 bases, and 9 bases lay between the germline ends. This CDR3 contains 15 residues. CDR3 nucleotides: TGTGCCTGGAGTGGTCAGGGCGCGAACACCGGGGAGCTGTTTTTT. It is translated as CAWSGQGANTGELFF.

The J gene is TRBJ2-3, the V gene TRBV20-1; D is possibly TRBD2 (5 bases). This CDR3 is built from 11 residues. Germline lookup yields CDR1 DFQATT and CDR2 SNEGSKA (reference sequence). V was shortened by 3 bases and J by 4 bases, with 5 bases between the two germline ends. This CDR3 is CSARRADTQYF. As DNA, the CDR3 is TGCAGTGCTAGGAGGGCAGATACGCAGTATTTT.

This clone was detected a few times. This sequence joins TRBV27 and TRBJ1-2; D gene uncertain. The germline V gene encodes CDR1 MNHEY and CDR2 SMNVEV (reference sequence). CDR3 length: 13 amino acids. Trimming stripped 0 bases from V and 4 bases from J, with 6 bases between. CDR3 in amino acids: CASSLSSSYGYTF. The DNA for the CDR3 is TGTGCCAGCAGTTTATCTAGCAGCTATGGCTACACCTTC.

There are a few counts of this clone. The chain combines TRBV7-9 with TRBJ2-5; D may be TRBD2 (6 bases). The ends were cut back, 3 bases at V and 2 bases at J, with 19 bases in the middle. The CDR3 loop spans 17 amino acids. Germline CDR1 SEHNR, CDR2 FQNEAQ (reference sequence). CDR3 in amino acids: CASSFYLLARPQETQYF. DNA for the CDR3: TGTGCCAGCAGCTTTTATCTGCTAGCGCGGCCTCAAGAGACCCAGTACTTC.

This clone turned up a few times. The rearrangement joins TRBV30 to TRBJ2-5; 8 bases line up with TRBD2. The V segment lost 0 bases and the J segment 1 base; nucleotides outside the gene matches: 7. The germline CDR1 and CDR2 sequences are GTSNPN and SVGIG (reference sequence). CDR3 length: 16 residues. In nucleotides, the CDR3 is TGTGCCTGGAGTGTGGGGCTAGCGGGCCTCCAAGAGACCCAGTACTTC. Translated, it gives CAWSVGLAGLQETQYF. Full variable domain (outside the CDR3, taken from reference TRBV30 and TRBJ2-5): SQTIHQWPATLVQPVGSPLSLECTVEGTSNPNLYWYRQAAGRGLQLLFYSVGIGQISSEVPQNLSASRPQDRQFILSSKKLLLSDSGFYLCAWSVGLAGLQETQYFGPGTRLLVL.

In this sample, this clone turned up a few times. This chain links TRBV18 with TRBJ1-2; 7 bases line up with TRBD1. Germline-derived CDR1 and CDR2 are KGHSH and LQKENI. V lost 3 bases, J lost 7 bases, and 11 bases stayed unmatched. CDR3 length: 15 amino acids. CDR3 coding DNA: TGTGCCAGCTCACCCCTCCTGACAGGGAGGCCTGGCTACACCTTC. It encodes CASSPLLTGRPGYTF.

The genes are TRBV10-3 and TRBJ1-1; D is possibly TRBD1 (5 bases). The V and J ends lost 3 bases and 4 bases respectively, with 12 bases between them. The CDR3 is 14 amino acids. The V gene's germline CDR1 is ENHRY and CDR2 SYGVKD. The CDR3 protein is CAISDSRASTEAFF. CDR3 nucleotide sequence: TGTGCCATCAGTGATTCCAGGGCAAGCACTGAAGCTTTCTTT.

This clone was detected only a few times. The gene calls are TRBV28 and TRBJ2-7; 7 bases align to TRBD1. V lost 6 bases to trimming and J lost 2 bases; unmatched junction nucleotides: 10. This CDR3 spans 15 amino acids. Looked up from germline, CDR1 is MDHEN and CDR2 is SYDVKM. DNA of the CDR3: TGTGCCAGCAGACCCGGGTCTGACAGGGCCTACGAGCAGTACTTC. Translated, it gives CASRPGSDRAYEQYF.